A selection of T cell receptor beta chains follows, all from one sample in a study of blood T cell repertoires in COVID-19. Measured with immunoSEQ multiplex PCR; TCRdb has only the in-frame clones, and not every one. This sample has about 140,000 clones, with around 87% found just once. The sequenced material came from peripheral blood. Receptor source: a man between 45 and 60 years old who had recovered from COVID-19. Each CDR3 is given with its conserved first and last residue. The order of the fields is clone size, D gene, J gene, V gene, CDR3 DNA, CDR3 protein. A D gene is named only where the DNA matches it firmly. A clone size is listed for some rows: how often the clone was seen (once, few, many), or a class if it is expanded.

>NA|NA|TRBJ1-2|TRBV5-1
TGCGCCAGCAGTGAGACGACAGCTAACTATGGCTACACCTTC
CASSETTANYGYTF
>NA|TRBD2|TRBJ2-7|TRBV10-2
TGCGCCAGCAGTGTAAGCGGGGGGGCCTACGAGCAGTACTTC
CASSVSGGAYEQYF
>NA|NA|TRBJ1-5|TRBV19
TGTGCCAGTAGTATTCTCAATCAGCCCCAGCATTTT
CASSILNQPQHF
>NA|NA|TRBJ1-4|TRBV4-2
TGTGCCAGCAGCCAAGAAGGAGTTAATGAAAAACTGTTTTTT
CASSQEGVNEKLFF
>NA|TRBD1|TRBJ2-7|TRBV12-5
TGTGCTAGTGCCACCTGGGACAGGGGACGCTACGAGCAGTACTTC
CASATWDRGRYEQYF
>few|NA|TRBJ1-2|TRBV27
TGTGCCAGCAGCATAAGTAGGGACATCCTACCCACTTTC
CASSISRDILPTF
>NA|TRBD1|TRBJ1-2|TRBV6-6
TGTGCCAGCAGGAAGGACAGGGACTATGGCTACACCTTC
CASRKDRDYGYTF
>NA|TRBD2|TRBJ2-1|TRBV5-4
TGTGCCAGCAGCTTGGGGGCTAGCGGGGGGTACAATGAGCAGTTCTTC
CASSLGASGGYNEQFF
>NA|NA|TRBJ2-1|TRBV7-9
TGTGCCAGCAGCTTTGGGGGGGGCCCCTACAATGAGCAGTTCTTC
CASSFGGGPYNEQFF
>NA|NA|TRBJ1-1|TRBV7-2
TGTGCCAGCAGCTTTCTTACAGGGAAGATAAACACTGAAGCTTTCTTT
CASSFLTGKINTEAFF
>NA|NA|TRBJ2-7|TRBV4-1
TGCGCCAGCAGCCAAACTCCGACAGGATTGGCCTACGAGCAGTACTTC
CASSQTPTGLAYEQYF
>NA|TRBD2|TRBJ2-1|TRBV6-2/TRBV6-3
TGTGCCAGCAGTTACTCGACCATTGCGGGGGGCTCCTACAATGAGCAGTTCTTC
CASSYSTIAGGSYNEQFF
>few|TRBD1|TRBJ1-1|TRBV29-1
TGCAGCGTTGAAGAGACAGGGGGAGGAACTGAAGCTTTCTTT
CSVEETGGGTEAFF
>NA|NA|TRBJ2-7|TRBV6-5
TGTGCCAGCAGTTACGGGCAGAACCCCTACGAGCAGTACTTC
CASSYGQNPYEQYF
>NA|TRBD2|TRBJ2-3|TRBV5-8
TGTGCCAGCAGCAAAGGACTAGCCGGAGATACGCAGTATTTT
CASSKGLAGDTQYF
>NA|NA|TRBJ1-2|TRBV5-4
TGTGCCAGCAGCTTGGGACAGTACTATGGCTACACCTTC
CASSLGQYYGYTF
>NA|NA|TRBJ2-5|TRBV12-3/TRBV12-4
TGTGCCAGCAGTCTTCCGCTACAAGAGACCCAGTACTTC
CASSLPLQETQYF
>NA|TRBD1|TRBJ2-2|TRBV24-1
TGTGCCACCAGTGATTCGACAGGGTTGGTCACCGGGGAGCTGTTTTTT
CATSDSTGLVTGELFF
>NA|NA|TRBJ2-7|TRBV12-3/TRBV12-4
TGTGCCAGCAGTCCTAGCCTAGGCGGTGGGCAGTACTTC
CASSPSLGGGQYF
>NA|TRBD1|TRBJ1-2|TRBV18
TGTGCCAGCTCACCACAAGGACAGGGGATAGGCTACACCTTC
CASSPQGQGIGYTF
>NA|TRBD1|TRBJ2-1|TRBV19
TGTGCCAGTAAGAAAGACAGGGGGCTATTAAATGAGCAGTTCTTC
CASKKDRGLLNEQFF
>NA|NA|TRBJ1-2|TRBV6-2/TRBV6-3
TGTGCCAGCAGTACCTCAGGGGTATCGGATGGCTACACCTTC
CASSTSGVSDGYTF
>NA|TRBD2|TRBJ2-7|TRBV3-1/TRBV3-2
TGTGCCAGCAGCCGGGCGGGGGGGCCCTACGAGCAGTACTTC
CASSRAGGPYEQYF
>NA|TRBD1|TRBJ2-2|TRBV6-6
TGTGCCAGCAGTTACATACAGGGGGGCACCGGGGAGCTGTTTTTT
CASSYIQGGTGELFF
>NA|TRBD2|TRBJ2-2|TRBV6-1
TGTGCCAGCAGTGGACAGCGGGGGGGCTCCAACACCGGGGAGCTGTTTTTT
CASSGQRGGSNTGELFF
>NA|TRBD1|TRBJ1-5|TRBV6-1
TGTGCCAGCAGTGTTCGCATCGAGACAGGGGCAGGAAGCAATCAGCCCCAGCATTTT
CASSVRIETGAGSNQPQHF
>NA|NA|TRBJ1-4|TRBV6-1
TGTGCCAGCAGTGAGCCCGACAGGAAGGATGAAAAACTGTTTTTT
CASSEPDRKDEKLFF
>NA|TRBD1|TRBJ1-1|TRBV6-5
TGTGCCAGTTACAGGGGGCCCGGCACTGAAGCTTTCTTT
CASYRGPGTEAFF
>NA|NA|TRBJ1-2|TRBV21-1
TGTGCCAGCAGCAAAGCGGGCAGGGGTAGCTATGGCTACACCTTC
CASSKAGRGSYGYTF
>many|TRBD2|TRBJ2-3|TRBV4-3
TGCGCCAGCAGCCAAGGCGAGCGGGGGGGCCATGCAGATACGCAGTATTTT
CASSQGERGGHADTQYF
>NA|NA|TRBJ1-3|TRBV29-1
TGCAGCGTTGTAACGGACTGGGGAAACACCATATATTTT
CSVVTDWGNTIYF
>NA|TRBD1|TRBJ2-7|TRBV7-9
TGTGCCAGCAGCAAAGGACAGGGACAAAACTACGAGCAGTACTTC
CASSKGQGQNYEQYF
>few|TRBD2|TRBJ2-7|TRBV6-1
TGTGCCAGCAGTGAAGCTAGCGGGGGGGCCTACGAGCAGTACTTC
CASSEASGGAYEQYF
>NA|TRBD2|TRBJ2-7|TRBV27
TGTGCCAGCAGTCCTGGGACTAGCGGGGGGTACGAGCAGTACTTC
CASSPGTSGGYEQYF
>NA|TRBD1|TRBJ2-1|TRBV7-2
TGTGCCAGCAGCTTGGACAGGGGAAACGAGCAGTTCTTC
CASSLDRGNEQFF
>NA|NA|TRBJ1-1|TRBV28
TGTGCCAGCAGTCGGGGGGATCTGAACACTGAAGCTTTCTTT
CASSRGDLNTEAFF
>NA|NA|TRBJ1-6|TRBV4-3
TGCGCCAGCAGCCAAGATTTCAGGGTCGGTTCACCCCTCCACTTT
CASSQDFRVGSPLHF
>NA|TRBD1|TRBJ1-2|TRBV12-3/TRBV12-4
TGTGCCAGCAGTTTCGGGGACAGCTATGGCTACACCTTC
CASSFGDSYGYTF
>NA|TRBD1|TRBJ1-2|TRBV5-1
TGCGCCAGCAGCGTTACGACAGGGAGTGGGCACTATGGCTACACCTTC
CASSVTTGSGHYGYTF
>NA|TRBD1|TRBJ1-2|TRBV19
TGTGCCAGTAGTACGGGACAGCAATATGGCTACACCTTC
CASSTGQQYGYTF
>NA|TRBD1|TRBJ2-7|TRBV14
TGTGCCAGCAGCCGCCCTAGGACAGGGTGGTACGAGCAGTACTTC
CASSRPRTGWYEQYF
>NA|TRBD1|TRBJ2-7|TRBV15
TGTGCCACCAGCACGTCCGGGACAGGCATCATGGAGCAGTACTTC
CATSTSGTGIMEQYF
>few|TRBD1|TRBJ2-2|TRBV7-9
TGTGCCAGCAGCCCAGGGGTGACAGGGGGCACCGGGGAGCTGTTTTTT
CASSPGVTGGTGELFF
>once|TRBD1|TRBJ2-7|TRBV27
TGTGCCAGCAGTTTAGCGAGGGGGCCCTACGAGCAGTACTTC
CASSLARGPYEQYF
>NA|TRBD1|TRBJ2-1|TRBV29-1
TGCAGCGTTACCCGGGACAGGGCATCGAATGAGCAGTTCTTC
CSVTRDRASNEQFF
>once|TRBD1|TRBJ1-5|TRBV5-1
TGCGCAGGCGACAGGGGGACACGTTTCAATCAGCCCCAGCATTTT
CAGDRGTRFNQPQHF